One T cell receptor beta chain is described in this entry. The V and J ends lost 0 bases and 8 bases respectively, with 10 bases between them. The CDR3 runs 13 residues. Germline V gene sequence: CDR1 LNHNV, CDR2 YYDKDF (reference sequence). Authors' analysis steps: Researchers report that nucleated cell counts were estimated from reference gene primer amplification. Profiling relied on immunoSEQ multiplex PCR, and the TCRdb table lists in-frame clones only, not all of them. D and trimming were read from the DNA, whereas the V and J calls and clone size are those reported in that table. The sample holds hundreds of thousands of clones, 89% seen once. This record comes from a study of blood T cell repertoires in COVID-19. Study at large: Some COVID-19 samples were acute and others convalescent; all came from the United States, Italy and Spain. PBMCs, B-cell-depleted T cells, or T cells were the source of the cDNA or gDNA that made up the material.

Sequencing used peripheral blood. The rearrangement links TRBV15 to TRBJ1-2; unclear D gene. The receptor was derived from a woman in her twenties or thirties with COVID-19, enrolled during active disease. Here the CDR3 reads CATSRDPKKGYTF. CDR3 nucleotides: TGTGCCACCAGCAGAGATCCTAAAAAGGGCTACACCTTC.